The text below deals with one T cell receptor (beta chain). Its specificity is not known. The sample comes from a study of response to subunit inactivated influenza vaccine. The germline V and J ends were trimmed by 5 bases and 3 bases, with 13 bases remaining between them. The CDR3 sequence is 15 residues long. Germline values: CDR1 SEHNR, CDR2 FQNEAQ (reference sequence). General study results and limits: Researchers suggested that each seasonal influenza vaccination recruits few new T cells.

TCRdb fed the RT-PCR reads into MiXCR, producing one record per CDR3 protein. The sample records hundreds of thousands of distinct CDR3 sequences, approximately 12% being singletons. The material sequenced was PBMCs from blood, taken on the day of vaccination. The J gene is TRBJ2-2, the V gene TRBV7-9; tentatively, D is TRBD2 (5 bases). The origin of this receptor is a man aged 50-59 years who received an inactivated influenza vaccine. CDR3 sequence: CASSPRRGYTGELFF. As DNA, the CDR3 is TGTGCCAGCAGCCCGCGTCGAGGGTACACCGGGGAGCTGTTTTTT. The entire variable domain, with the rest obtained from reference TRBV7-9 and TRBJ2-2, is as follows: DTGVSQNPRHKITKRGQNVTFRCDPISEHNRLYWYRQTLGQGPEFLTYFQNEAQLEKSRLLSDRFSAERPKGSFSTLEIQRTEQGDSAMYLCASSPRRGYTGELFFGEGSRLTVL.